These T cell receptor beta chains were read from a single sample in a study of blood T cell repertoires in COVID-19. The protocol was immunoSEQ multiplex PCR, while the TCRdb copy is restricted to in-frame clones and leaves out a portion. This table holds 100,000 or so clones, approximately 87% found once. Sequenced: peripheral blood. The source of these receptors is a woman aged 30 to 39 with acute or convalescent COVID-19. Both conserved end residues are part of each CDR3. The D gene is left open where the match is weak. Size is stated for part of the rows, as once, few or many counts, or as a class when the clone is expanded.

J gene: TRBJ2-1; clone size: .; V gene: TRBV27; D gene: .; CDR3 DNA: TGTGCCAGCAGTTATCTGTCGGGGGACCTATTCAAAGACAATGAGCAGTTCTTC; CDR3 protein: CASSYLSGDLFKDNEQFF
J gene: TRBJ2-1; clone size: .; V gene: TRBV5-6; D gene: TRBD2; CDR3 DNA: TGTGCCAGCAGCTTGGGACTAGCGGGGGGGCGTAGTATTAATGAGCAGTTCTTC; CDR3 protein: CASSLGLAGGRSINEQFF
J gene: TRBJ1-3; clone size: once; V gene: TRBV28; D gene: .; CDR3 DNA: TGTGCCAGCAGAGCTAGGAGCTCTGGAAACACCATATATTTT; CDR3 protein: CASRARSSGNTIYF
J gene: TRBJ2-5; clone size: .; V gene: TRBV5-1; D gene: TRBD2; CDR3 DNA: TGCGCCAGCAGGTGGGCGGGGGGGGGCGAGACCCAGTACTTC; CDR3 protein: CASRWAGGGETQYF
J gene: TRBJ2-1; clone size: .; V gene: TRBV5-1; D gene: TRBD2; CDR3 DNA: TGCGCCAGCAGCTACGGGACTAGCGGGGGGGCTCGCAATGAGCAGTTCTTC; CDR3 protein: CASSYGTSGGARNEQFF
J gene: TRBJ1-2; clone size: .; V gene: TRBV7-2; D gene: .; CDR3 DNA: TGTGCCAGCAGCGCAGTTAACTATGGCTACACCTTC; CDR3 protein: CASSAVNYGYTF
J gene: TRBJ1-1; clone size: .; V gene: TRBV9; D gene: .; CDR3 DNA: TGTGCCAGCAGCGTAGATGACTGGCGGGGTAATGAAGCTTTCTTT; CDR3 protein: CASSVDDWRGNEAFF
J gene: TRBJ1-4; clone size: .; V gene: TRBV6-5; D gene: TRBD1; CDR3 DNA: TGTGCCAGCAGCCGACAGGGTTTGTTTGAAAAACTGTTTTTT; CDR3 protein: CASSRQGLFEKLFF
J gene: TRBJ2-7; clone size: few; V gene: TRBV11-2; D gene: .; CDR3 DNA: TGTGCCAGCAATCCCGGGACTCACTCCTACGAGCAGTACTTC; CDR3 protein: CASNPGTHSYEQYF
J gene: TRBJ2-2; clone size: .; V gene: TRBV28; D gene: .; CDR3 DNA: TGTGCCAGCAGTTTAAGTGCAGCGAACACCGGGGAGCTGTTTTTT; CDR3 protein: CASSLSAANTGELFF
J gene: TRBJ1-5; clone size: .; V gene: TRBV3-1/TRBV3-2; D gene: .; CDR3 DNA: TGTGCCAGCAGACCGGGACGGCGGGGAGTAGAGCCCCAGCATTTT; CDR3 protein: CASRPGRRGVEPQHF
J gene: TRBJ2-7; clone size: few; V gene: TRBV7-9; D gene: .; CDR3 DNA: TGTGCCAGCAGCTTCGGACAGATCTACGAGCAGTACTTC; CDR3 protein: CASSFGQIYEQYF
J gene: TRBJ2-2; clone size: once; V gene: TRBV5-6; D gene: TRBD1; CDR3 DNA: TGTGCCAGCAGCTCGGGACAGGCGAACACCGGGGAGCTGTTTTTT; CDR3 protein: CASSSGQANTGELFF
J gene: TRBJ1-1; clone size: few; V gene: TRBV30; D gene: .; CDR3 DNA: TGTGCCTGGAGTGTAGGGGAGGGGACTGAAGCTTTCTTT; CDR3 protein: CAWSVGEGTEAFF
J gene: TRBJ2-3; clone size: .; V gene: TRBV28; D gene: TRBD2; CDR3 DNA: TGTGCCAGCAGTTTGGGAGCGGGGGCCACAGATACGCAGTATTTT; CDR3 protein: CASSLGAGATDTQYF
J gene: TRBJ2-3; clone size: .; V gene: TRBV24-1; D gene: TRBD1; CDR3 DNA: TGTGCCACCAGTACCGGGACAGGGGCAGGTGGTACGCAGTATTTT; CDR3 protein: CATSTGTGAGGTQYF
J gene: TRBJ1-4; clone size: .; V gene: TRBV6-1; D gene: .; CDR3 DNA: TGTGCCAGCAGTGACAGGCCTAATGAAAAACTGTTTTTT; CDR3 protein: CASSDRPNEKLFF
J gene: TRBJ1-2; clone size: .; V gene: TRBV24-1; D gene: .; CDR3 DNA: TGTGCCACCAGTGTTGCAGGGGCTGGCTACACCTTC; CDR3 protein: CATSVAGAGYTF
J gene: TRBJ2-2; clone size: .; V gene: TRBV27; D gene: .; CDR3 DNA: TGTGCCAGCAGTATGGGACGGACCGCAGGGGACCTGTTTTTT; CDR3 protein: CASSMGRTAGDLFF
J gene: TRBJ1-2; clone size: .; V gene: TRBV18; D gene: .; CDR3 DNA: TGTGCCAGCTCACCACCAGGGAGCTATGGCTACACCTTC; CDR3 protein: CASSPPGSYGYTF
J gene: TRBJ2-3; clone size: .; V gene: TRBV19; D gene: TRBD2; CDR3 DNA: TGTGCCAGTAGCCCCTGGGGGGGTACAACCACAGATACGCAGTATTTT; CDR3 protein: CASSPWGGTTTDTQYF
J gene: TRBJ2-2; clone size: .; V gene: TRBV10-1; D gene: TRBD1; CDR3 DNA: TGCGCCAGCAGTGAGTCGAGACAGGGACGCGGGGAGCTGTTTTTT; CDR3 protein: CASSESRQGRGELFF